The source of this TCR beta chain is a study of Ad26.COV2.S vaccination and SARS-CoV-2 variants. Across the whole study: A participant enrolled in the COV1001 Ad26.COV2.S trial arm provided the sample. General study results and limits: Reportedly, spike-specific CD8+ and CD4+ T cell responses achieved substantial breadth once vaccination had taken place. Recipients given vaccine exceeded placebo recipients in spike-specific TCR breadth.

Treatment described: over 15 received Ad26.COV2.S at low or high dose, single or two shots; roughly five received placebo; per-sample allocation not given. All samples were drawn on day 63, counting from the first vaccine or placebo injection. V was shortened by 8 bases and J by 0 bases, with 5 bases between the two germline ends. CDR3 length: 13 residues. Germline CDR1 reads MDHEN; CDR2 reads SYDVKM. Remarks on this clone: What it binds is unknown.

TCRdb's copy holds only in-frame clones and misses some; the assay was immunoSEQ multiplex PCR. The sample consists of about 320,000 clones, 70% to 90% of them appearing once. The rearrangement links TRBV28 to TRBJ2-6; D is ambiguous. This specimen was peripheral blood, taken in a trial of Ad26.COV2.S vaccine versus placebo. The receptor comes from a person aged 18-65 years who received the Ad26.COV2.S COVID-19 vaccine or a placebo. The CDR3: CASLHSGANVLTF. The CDR3 nucleotides read TGTGCCAGCCTCCACTCTGGGGCCAACGTCCTGACTTTC.